The clone carrying this T cell receptor beta chain was observed at least ten times. Its specificity is unknown. This sample is part of a study of T cells in Graves' hyperthyroidism and ophthalmopathy. Findings of the study overall: A median around 6 months before onset, the model predicted ophthalmopathy. Separating ophthalmopathy from stable hyperthyroidism was achieved by a 13 V-J model.

Authors of the study amplified TCR beta CDR3 regions from RNA transcripts. RT-PCR in the first round (using the HTBI primer set) targeted the TCR CDR3. Via MiXCR, TCRdb re-called the multiplex PCR reads, giving one row per CDR3 protein. The sample comprises approximately 400,000 distinct CDR3 sequences, roughly 15% of which are singletons, and around 20% rests with the top ten. Sequenced sample: blood. The TCR sequence derives from a woman aged 25 to 45 with Graves' ophthalmopathy.

The CDR3 sequence is CASKRTQLGTGELFF. For the CDR3, the DNA is TGTGCCAGCAAGCGGACTCAACTGGGCACCGGGGAGCTGTTTTTT. The genes are TRBV12-3 or TRBV12-4 and TRBJ2-2, with D possibly TRBD2 on 5 matching bases. V was shortened by 7 bases and J by 4 bases, with 16 bases between the two germline ends. The CDR3 is made up of 15 amino acids.